Below are 5 T cell receptor beta chains sequenced from a single sample in a study of shared clonotypes between healthy human individuals. Method: immunoSEQ multiplex PCR; TCRdb's copy keeps in-frame clones and lacks some. Of approximately 840,000 clones in the sample, about 96% were seen once. The naive CD8 subset, CD45RO-negative cells positively selected for CCR7, excluded terminally differentiated effector memory CD45RA+ cells. The sequenced material came from naive CD8+ T cells sorted from blood. The receptors originated from a man aged 30 to 39 in good health.

The chain carries TRBV9 and TRBJ1-4; TRBD1 matches at 10 bases. The CDR3 is made up of 15 amino acids. The V segment lost 4 bases and the J segment 5 bases; nucleotides outside the gene matches: 5. Germline lookup yields CDR1 SGDLS and CDR2 YYNGEE. The CDR3 spells CASSPPGQGNEKLFF. In nucleotides, the CDR3 is TGTGCCAGCAGCCCGCCGGGACAGGGGAATGAAAAACTGTTTTTT.

This chain links TRBV7-6 with TRBJ2-1, with 9 bases lining up with TRBD2. In germline, CDR1 is SGHVS, CDR2 FNYEAQ. This CDR3 is 17 amino acids long. The junction had 14 bases not matched to a gene; V was cut back by 3 bases and J by 8 bases. This CDR3 reads CASSLGIGSSGIYEQFF. CDR3 in DNA: TGTGCCAGCAGCTTGGGGATAGGATCTAGCGGGATTTATGAGCAGTTCTTC.

V usage is TRBV25-1 and J usage is TRBJ2-7, with TRBD1 matching 7 bases. From germline, CDR1 is MGHDK and CDR2 SYGVNS. The CDR3 loop spans 14 amino acids. V was clipped by 3 bases and J by 4 bases; unmatched bases: 6. CDR3: CASSDFQGEYEQYF. The CDR3 nucleotides are TGTGCCAGCAGTGATTTTCAGGGGGAGTACGAGCAGTACTTC.

A single count supports this clone. This chain joins TRBV30 and TRBJ1-4; possibly TRBD1 for D (6 bases). The CDR3 sequence is 16 residues long. Germline CDR1 reads GTSNPN; CDR2 reads SVGIG (reference sequence). The germline V and J ends were trimmed by 0 bases and 8 bases, with 19 bases remaining between them. The CDR3 DNA reads as TGTGCCTGGAGTGTAGTACAGGGAAGAGAGACAGAAAAACTGTTTTTT. It translates to CAWSVVQGRETEKLFF.

This chain links TRBV29-1 with TRBJ2-7; D is undetermined. This CDR3 has 15 residues. The germline V gene encodes CDR1 SQVTM and CDR2 ANQGSEA. V dropped 1 base and J dropped 3 bases, with 16 bases sitting between them. The CDR3 region is CSVEGPGLLGYEQYF. DNA of the CDR3: TGCAGCGTTGAAGGTCCGGGCCTTCTAGGCTACGAGCAGTACTTC.